Listed below are T cell receptor beta chains from one sample, sequenced in a study of T cell responses to AZD1222 COVID-19 vaccine. Method: immunoSEQ multiplex PCR; TCRdb's copy keeps in-frame clones and lacks some. The sample has roughly 70,000 clones; 79% are singletons. The sample was peripheral blood, taken on day 0 of MenACWY control vaccination. All receptors derive from an adult in good health. CDR3s include the opening cysteine and the closing phenylalanine or tryptophan. The D gene is left open where the match is weak. A clone size is listed for some rows: how often the clone was seen (once, few, many), or a class if it is expanded.

V	size	J	D	CDR3	DNA
TRBV3-1/TRBV3-2	few	TRBJ2-5	NA	CASSQELSRWYSETQYF	TGTGCCAGCAGCCAAGAATTGTCCCGCTGGTACAGCGAGACCCAGTACTTC
TRBV5-1	NA	TRBJ2-7	TRBD2	CASSLNSGSFYEQYF	TGCGCCAGCAGCTTAAATAGCGGGAGTTTCTACGAGCAGTACTTC
TRBV5-1	NA	TRBJ1-2	NA	CASSFSERDYGYTF	TGCGCCAGCAGCTTCTCAGAGCGAGACTATGGCTACACCTTC
TRBV2	NA	TRBJ1-5	TRBD1	CASSGDSSNQPQHF	TGTGCCAGCAGTGGGGACAGTAGCAATCAGCCCCAGCATTTT
TRBV18	NA	TRBJ2-5	NA	CASSQRQETQYF	TGTGCCAGCTCACAAAGGCAAGAGACCCAGTACTTC
TRBV11-1	NA	TRBJ2-1	NA	CASMGTGGGVNEQFF	TGTGCCAGCATGGGAACAGGAGGAGGTGTCAATGAGCAGTTCTTC
TRBV5-1	NA	TRBJ2-2	NA	CASSLDDGGANTGELFF	TGCGCCAGCAGCTTGGATGACGGGGGCGCTAACACCGGGGAGCTGTTTTTT
TRBV11-2	NA	TRBJ1-6	NA	CASSPGQRDSPLHF	TGTGCCAGCAGCCCGGGACAAAGGGATTCACCCCTCCACTTT
TRBV10-3	NA	TRBJ1-6	TRBD1	CATGKDRLAPLHF	TGTGCCACAGGGAAGGACAGGTTAGCACCCCTCCACTTT
TRBV10-2	once	TRBJ2-4	NA	CASSASSENIQYF	TGCGCCAGCAGTGCTAGTAGTGAGAACATTCAGTACTTC
TRBV11-2	once	TRBJ2-3	TRBD2	CASSLDPSGGATDTQYF	TGTGCCAGCAGCTTAGACCCCTCGGGGGGGGCCACAGATACGCAGTATTTT
TRBV2	NA	TRBJ1-6	NA	CASSEAWYPTSSYNSPLHF	TGTGCCAGCAGTGAAGCATGGTATCCTACTAGCTCCTATAATTCACCCCTCCACTTT
TRBV6-5	NA	TRBJ1-1	NA	CASSHLARVGTEAFF	TGTGCCAGCAGTCACCTTGCCAGGGTAGGGACTGAAGCTTTCTTT
TRBV5-1	NA	TRBJ1-1	TRBD1	CASSWGQGTEAFF	TGCGCCAGCAGCTGGGGACAGGGAACTGAAGCTTTCTTT
TRBV2	NA	TRBJ1-2	NA	CASRAGRVTGYTF	TGTGCCAGCAGGGCGGGCAGGGTAACCGGCTACACCTTC
TRBV6-5	NA	TRBJ2-2	NA	CASSYQGAHGELFF	TGTGCCAGCAGTTACCAGGGCGCCCACGGGGAGCTGTTTTTT
TRBV15	NA	TRBJ1-2	NA	CATRDQGAYGYTF	TGTGCCACCAGGGATCAAGGGGCTTATGGCTACACCTTC
TRBV25-1	NA	TRBJ1-4	NA	CASSYQGKLFF	TGTGCCAGCAGCTACCAAGGAAAACTGTTTTTT
TRBV6-5	NA	TRBJ2-2	NA	CASSPPSRGGELFF	TGTGCCAGCAGCCCCCCGTCCCGGGGCGGGGAGCTGTTTTTT
TRBV19	NA	TRBJ1-1	NA	CASRVWPGANTEAFF	TGTGCCAGTCGAGTTTGGCCGGGGGCCAACACTGAAGCTTTCTTT
TRBV5-5	NA	TRBJ2-4	NA	CASSLYRGGGNIQYF	TGTGCCAGCAGCCTGTACAGGGGCGGGGGGAACATTCAGTACTTC
TRBV29-1	NA	TRBJ1-2	TRBD1	CSVGTVYYGYTF	TGCAGCGTGGGGACAGTCTACTATGGCTACACCTTC
TRBV6-5	NA	TRBJ1-1	TRBD1	CASSSRTGYDTEAFF	TGTGCCAGCAGTTCTAGGACAGGGTATGACACTGAAGCTTTCTTT
TRBV9	NA	TRBJ1-1	NA	CASSVGQRNTEAFF	TGTGCCAGCAGCGTAGGACAGAGGAACACTGAAGCTTTCTTT